What follows are 28 T cell receptor beta chains derived from one specimen sequenced in a study of blood T cell repertoires in COVID-19. Profiling relied on immunoSEQ multiplex PCR, and the TCRdb table lists in-frame clones only, not all of them. The sample includes 250,000 to 400,000 clones, roughly 90% seen only once; the top ten take less than 3%. The specimen sequenced was peripheral blood. The receptors shown here come from a woman aged 25 to 39 with COVID-19, enrolled during active disease.

The V call is TRBV27, the J call TRBJ2-7, with D hard to call. The CDR3 loop spans 13 amino acids. CDR1 is MNHEY and CDR2 is SMNVEV in the germline V gene (reference sequence). V was trimmed by 4 bases and J by 6 bases, leaving 13 bases between them. CDR3 nucleotides: TGTGCCAGCAGTTCCGACTTTTATTCCGAGCAGTACTTC. Encoded protein: CASSSDFYSEQYF.

The gene calls are TRBV19 and TRBJ1-1; 9 bases map to TRBD1. After removal of 1 base from V and 0 bases from J, the junction contained 6 bases not matched to a gene. CDR3 size: 17 residues. CDR1 is LNHDA, CDR2 SQIVND, per germline (reference sequence). The CDR3: CASSIGTGALMNTEAFF. In DNA, the CDR3 is TGTGCCAGTAGTATAGGGACAGGGGCTCTCATGAACACTGAAGCTTTCTTT.

This clone showed up just a few times. The chain employs TRBV7-9 and TRBJ2-1; TRBD2 matches at 8 bases. There are 14 residues in the CDR3. Germline assignment: CDR1 SEHNR and CDR2 FQNEAQ (reference sequence). With V trimmed by 8 bases and J by 4 bases, 7 bases remained unmatched. In nucleotides, the CDR3 is TGTGCCAGCCTAAGCGGGAGTATTTACAATGAGCAGTTCTTC. This sequence encodes CASLSGSIYNEQFF.

This clone was observed once. This chain uses TRBV19 with TRBJ2-1; TRBD1 is a possible D gene (6 bases). This CDR3 contains 15 residues. The germline V gene encodes CDR1 LNHDA and CDR2 SQIVND (reference sequence). Trimming removed 5 bases from V and 7 bases from J, with 18 bases in between. CDR3 coding DNA: TGTGCCAGTAGTCCCTCCCCGCAGGGGTCGAATGAGCAGTTCTTC. This gives the protein CASSPSPQGSNEQFF.

This clone was seen just once. The chain carries TRBV11-3 and TRBJ2-5, with 10 bases that match TRBD2. V shed 4 bases and J 2 bases; nucleotides not matched to a gene: 4. The CDR3 covers 15 residues. Germline CDR1 and CDR2: SGHNT and YENEEA. CDR3: CASSSGLADQETQYF. The CDR3 bases are TGTGCCAGCAGCTCCGGACTAGCGGATCAAGAGACCCAGTACTTC.

This chain links TRBV27 with TRBJ1-1; D is unresolved. The length of the CDR3 is 15 residues. V was cut by 0 bases and J by 5 bases, with 13 bases left in between. Germline V gene data show CDR1 as MNHEY and CDR2 as SMNVEV (reference sequence). CDR3 amino acids: CASSLSWVPGTEAFF. DNA for the CDR3: TGTGCCAGCAGTTTATCTTGGGTACCGGGGACTGAAGCTTTCTTT.

V gene TRBV11-2 combines with J gene TRBJ1-2; weak D call: TRBD1 (6 bases). With 5 bases removed from V and 6 bases from J, the gap between germline ends came to 13 bases. CDR1 SGHAT and CDR2 FQNNGV come from the germline V gene. The CDR3 length is 13 residues. Here the CDR3 reads CASSLAGGDGYTF. CDR3 nucleotide sequence: TGTGCCAGCAGCCTGGCGGGGGGCGATGGCTACACCTTC. The variable domain in full, completed from reference TRBV11-2 and TRBJ1-2, reads EAGVAQSPRYKIIEKRQSVAFWCNPISGHATLYWYQQILGQGPKLLIQFQNNGVVDDSQLPKDRFSAERLKGVDSTLKIQPAKLEDSAVYLCASSLAGGDGYTFGSGTRLTVV.

This clone was counted between two and nine times. This rearrangement joins TRBV30 to TRBJ1-2, with D unclear. The CDR3 has 13 amino acids. Germline V gives CDR1 GTSNPN, CDR2 SVGIG (reference sequence). V lost 3 bases to trimming and J lost 8 bases, with 16 bases between them. CDR3 sequence (DNA): TGTGCCTGGAGGGACGGGATAAGAGGGGGCTACACCTTC. This codes for CAWRDGIRGGYTF. The whole variable domain, remainder taken from reference TRBV30 and TRBJ1-2, is SQTIHQWPATLVQPVGSPLSLECTVEGTSNPNLYWYRQAAGRGLQLLFYSVGIGQISSEVPQNLSASRPQDRQFILSSKKLLLSDSGFYLCAWRDGIRGGYTFGSGTRLTVV.

The V gene is TRBV12-5, the J gene TRBJ1-1, with D possibly being TRBD1 (6 bases). V lost 3 bases and J 1 base, leaving 12 bases between the germline ends. This CDR3 spans 15 amino acids. CDR1 and CDR2 (germline): LGHNT, FRNRAP. CDR3 sequence: CASGFTQGKNTEAFF. The DNA of the CDR3 is TGTGCTAGTGGTTTCACGCAGGGGAAGAACACTGAAGCTTTCTTT.

The chain joins TRBV6-5 to TRBJ2-7; 7 bases match TRBD1. Germline trimming cut 5 bases from V and 3 bases from J; bases unmatched to any gene: 7. This CDR3 is 14 amino acids long. The germline V gene has CDR1 MNHEY and CDR2 SVGAGI. The CDR3 region is CASSSRDRNYEQYF. CDR3 bases: TGTGCCAGCAGTAGCCGGGACAGAAACTACGAGCAGTACTTC.

The count of this clone is one. The J gene is TRBJ1-2, the V gene TRBV7-8, with 9 bases fitting TRBD1. The CDR3 is 13 residues long. The germline gives CDR1 SGHVS, CDR2 FQNEAQ. V shed 3 bases, J shed 7 bases, and the junction held 3 bases outside the gene matches. The CDR3 sequence is CASSLRQGVGYTF. CDR3 DNA: TGTGCCAGCAGCTTGAGACAGGGGGTTGGCTACACCTTC.

As regards this clone: Other DNA sequences of this sample code for an identical CDR3. This chain joins TRBV30 and TRBJ1-5, with a weak D call TRBD1 (5 bases). The CDR3 spans 16 residues. The V and J ends lost 0 bases and 2 bases respectively, with 14 bases between them. CDR1 is GTSNPN and CDR2 is SVGIG in the germline V gene (reference sequence). CDR3 protein: CAWSVRRGGGNQPQHF. CDR3 in DNA: TGTGCCTGGAGTGTACGTAGGGGTGGCGGCAATCAGCCCCAGCATTTT.

This chain uses TRBV18 with TRBJ1-5, with unresolved D. The CDR3 has 12 amino acids. CDR1 is KGHSH and CDR2 is LQKENI in the germline V gene. The germline V and J ends were trimmed by 3 bases and 4 bases, with 4 bases remaining between them. DNA of the CDR3: TGTGCCAGCTCACCTCCGAATCAGCCCCAGCATTTT. This sequence encodes CASSPPNQPQHF. Based on the CDR3 plus reference TRBV18 and TRBJ1-5, the full variable domain is NAGVMQNPRHLVRRRGQEARLRCSPMKGHSHVYWYRQLPEEGLKFMVYLQKENIIDESGMPKERFSAEFPKEGPSILRIQQVVRGDSAAYFCASSPPNQPQHFGDGTRLSIL.

This clone was recorded only once. The genes are TRBV30 and TRBJ1-2, with D unclear. Per germline, CDR1 GTSNPN and CDR2 SVGIG (reference sequence). Deletions cut 2 bases from V and 2 bases from J, with 12 bases between. The CDR3 has 14 amino acids. CDR3 in DNA: TGTGCCTGGAGTATGACAACCCGCAACTATGGCTACACCTTC. Protein sequence: CAWSMTTRNYGYTF.

The chain recombines TRBV29-1 with TRBJ1-1, with D perhaps matching TRBD1 (5 bases). V was pared by 3 bases and J by 2 bases, with 7 bases between. Germline lookup yields CDR1 SQVTM and CDR2 ANQGSEA. The CDR3 consists of 12 residues. CDR3: CSVDRANTEAFF. The CDR3 nucleotides are TGCAGCGTTGACAGGGCTAACACTGAAGCTTTCTTT.

The V gene is TRBV30, the J gene TRBJ2-1, with D perhaps TRBD2 (6 bases). Trimming took 5 bases from V and 3 from J, leaving 11 bases between them. This CDR3 spans 13 amino acids. Per germline, CDR1 GTSNPN and CDR2 SVGIG (reference sequence). The CDR3 reads CAWGGGVYNEQFF. The CDR3 nucleotides read TGTGCCTGGGGGGGAGGCGTCTACAATGAGCAGTTCTTC.

The chain combines TRBV5-1 with TRBJ2-5; D perhaps matches TRBD2 (6 bases). V was cut by 3 bases and J by 1 base, with 28 bases left in between. Germline lookup yields CDR1 SGHRS and CDR2 YFSETQ. The CDR3 has 20 amino acids. CDR3 nucleotides: TGCGCCAGCAGCTCTCTTGGAGGGCATAAAATGGGGGAGCGCCAAGAGACCCAGTACTTC. Translating gives CASSSLGGHKMGERQETQYF.

The rearrangement uses TRBV6-1 and TRBJ2-3; possibly TRBD2 for D (5 bases). CDR3 length: 13 residues. Germline V lookup: CDR1 MNHNS, CDR2 SASEGT. Trimming took off 2 bases at V and 10 bases at J, with 13 bases between the two ends. The CDR3 sequence is CASSEFIWGAQYF. The CDR3 nucleotides read TGTGCCAGCAGTGAATTTATCTGGGGAGCGCAGTATTTT.

This sequence joins TRBV29-1 and TRBJ1-5; D is possibly TRBD1 (6 bases). Germline V gene lookup returns CDR1 SQVTM and CDR2 ANQGSEA. This CDR3 contains 12 residues. V lost 4 bases and J 5 bases, leaving 9 bases between the germline ends. CDR3 nucleotides: TGCAGCGTTGGGGAGGGGGATCAGCCCCAGCATTTT. Encoded protein: CSVGEGDQPQHF.

V usage is TRBV27 and J usage is TRBJ1-5; no reliable D call. CDR1 MNHEY and CDR2 SMNVEV come from the germline V gene (reference sequence). V gave up 0 bases and J gave up 2 bases, with 8 bases separating them. CDR3 size: 15 residues. The CDR3 spells CASSLSGSRNQPQHF. For the CDR3, the DNA is TGTGCCAGCAGTTTATCGGGCAGTCGCAATCAGCCCCAGCATTTT.

This chain links TRBV7-3 with TRBJ2-1; 9 nucleotides agree with TRBD2. The ends lost 5 bases at V and 4 bases at J; junction bases unmatched: 6. CDR1 is SGHTA and CDR2 is FQGTGA in the germline V gene. The CDR3 sequence is 15 residues long. In DNA form, the CDR3 reads TGTGCCAGCAGCCCCCGGACTAGCGTATACAATGAGCAGTTCTTC. Residues: CASSPRTSVYNEQFF.

The chain recombines TRBV7-8 with TRBJ2-7, with D possibly being TRBD1 (6 bases). The CDR3 extends over 13 amino acids. V was pared by 6 bases and J by 6 bases, with 15 bases between. Germline assignment: CDR1 SGHVS and CDR2 FQNEAQ. The CDR3 DNA is TGTGCCAGCAGGGTAAGAGGGGGAAGCGAGCAGTACTTC. This encodes CASRVRGGSEQYF.

Remarks on this clone: Other DNA sequences in this sample translate to the same CDR3. The rearrangement links TRBV30 to TRBJ2-5; D remains ambiguous. Looked up from germline, CDR1 is GTSNPN and CDR2 is SVGIG (reference sequence). Trimming cost V 0 bases and J 4 bases, with 6 bases left between them. The CDR3 loop spans 12 amino acids. The CDR3 nucleotides are TGTGCCTGGAGTGTACGGTCAGAGACCCAGTACTTC. Its translation is CAWSVRSETQYF.

For the CDR3, the DNA is TGTGCCAGCAGCATAAGGGGAAGAGGGGGTTCACCCCTCCACTTT. It yields the protein CASSIRGRGGSPLHF. The rearrangement joins TRBV5-6 to TRBJ1-6; D is perhaps TRBD1 (6 bases). The V end lost 4 bases, the J end lost 9 bases, and 17 bases lay between the germline ends. Germline lookup yields CDR1 SGHDT and CDR2 YYEEEE. The CDR3 spans 15 residues.

This chain links TRBV5-4 with TRBJ2-1; TRBD1 is a possible D gene (6 bases). V gave up 5 bases and J gave up 2 bases, with 11 bases separating them. This CDR3 is built from 14 residues. Germline CDR1 is SGHNT and CDR2 is YYREEE (reference sequence). The CDR3 nucleotides read TGTGCCAGCAGACAAACAGGGACCTACAATGAGCAGTTCTTC. Its translation is CASRQTGTYNEQFF.

The sample holds one count of this clone. V is TRBV4-1 and J is TRBJ1-5, with D perhaps TRBD1 (5 bases). V lost 0 bases and J 2 bases, leaving 14 bases between the germline ends. This CDR3 spans 17 amino acids. Per germline, CDR1 MGHRA and CDR2 YSYEKL. The CDR3 loop reads CASSQDRGITRNQPQHF. CDR3 bases: TGCGCCAGCAGCCAAGATCGGGGGATTACCCGCAATCAGCCCCAGCATTTT.

J is TRBJ1-1 and V is TRBV19; TRBD1 aligns across 9 bases. Per the germline V gene, CDR1 is LNHDA and CDR2 is SQIVND (reference sequence). CDR3 length: 13 residues. The J segment lost 4 bases and the V segment lost 4 bases, leaving 1 base of the junction unmatched. In DNA, the CDR3 is TGTGCCAGTAGTAGGACAGGGGCCACTGAAGCTTTCTTT. This encodes CASSRTGATEAFF. Drawing the rest from reference TRBV19 and TRBJ1-1, the complete variable domain is DGGITQSPKYLFRKEGQNVTLSCEQNLNHDAMYWYRQDPGQGLRLIYYSQIVNDFQKGDIAEGYSVSREKKESFPLTVTSAQKNPTAFYLCASSRTGATEAFFGQGTRLTVV.

This chain connects TRBV27 to TRBJ2-3, with 7 bases that match TRBD2. CDR3 size: 17 residues. V lost 3 bases and J lost 2; bases outside the gene matches: 11. The germline V gene encodes CDR1 MNHEY and CDR2 SMNVEV (reference sequence). CDR3 region: CASSFRLADVFTDTQYF. CDR3 bases: TGTGCCAGCAGTTTCCGCCTAGCGGACGTATTCACAGATACGCAGTATTTT.